This section outlines one T cell receptor (beta chain) sequence together with its context. Its antigen is as yet unknown. These data originate in a study of T cell responses to AZD1222 COVID-19 vaccine. Whole-study findings and limits: Rises in breadth and depth of Spike-specific TCRs came after two AZD1222 doses. Donors were largely white British and mainly female; clonal diversity was possibly underestimated. Among vaccine-associated CD4 TCRs, coverage spanned spike, with dominance at 160-218 and 743-854.

TCRdb's table, derived via immunoSEQ multiplex PCR, lists solely in-frame clones and lacks some. The sample contains around 150,000 clones, roughly 80% of which appear only once. The CDR3 runs to 16 residues. Germline CDR1 and CDR2: SGHNT and YYREEE (reference sequence). The V and J ends lost 0 bases and 4 bases respectively, with 16 bases between them. Source: peripheral blood, taken on day 0 of AZD1222 vaccination. The V and J genes are TRBV5-4 and TRBJ1-1; TRBD1 might be the D (5 bases). The receptor was isolated from an adult in good health. For the CDR3, the DNA is TGTGCCAGCAGCTTGGTCCGGGGCGGGTTTGGCACTGAAGCTTTCTTT. Translation gives CASSLVRGGFGTEAFF.